This T cell receptor (beta chain) emerged from a study of blood T cell repertoires in COVID-19. CDR3 length: 14 amino acids. The trim removed 5 bases at V and 6 bases at J, leaving 7 bases unmatched. Germline CDR1 reads SGHAT; CDR2 reads FQNNGV. Here immunoSEQ multiplex PCR was the method, and the copy in TCRdb shows in-frame clones only, minus some. The sample records 470,000 or so clones, 75% to 90% being singletons. Sequencing was done on a sample of peripheral blood. The TCR was taken from a human donor in a cohort sampled during active COVID-19. This chain connects TRBV11-2 to TRBJ1-1, with 9 bases that match TRBD1. CDR3 loop: CASSTDTGGSEAFF. The CDR3 region has the DNA TGTGCCAGCAGCACTGACACAGGGGGCTCTGAAGCTTTCTTT.